This TCR beta chain was captured in a study of post-analysis software for immune sequencing data. Study in general: Clinical courses comprised relapsing-remitting, secondary progressive and progressive-relapsing multiple sclerosis. Study-wide findings and caveats: Normalized Chao1 diversity was significantly reduced in patients versus controls. Strong same-batch co-clustering of samples appeared with F measure clustering.

A remark on this clonotype: Antigen: not known.

Unique molecular identifiers were built into the TCR beta cDNA libraries. TCRdb analysed the PCR reads with MiXCR anew, one entry per CDR3 protein. This table holds 700,000 to 900,000 distinct CDR3 sequences, around 46% found once. The receptor's source is a girl between 10 and 17 years old with multiple sclerosis. Material: blood.

The CDR3: CAISESATGAISGANVLTF. CDR3 in DNA: TGTGCCATCAGTGAGTCGGCGACAGGGGCCATCTCTGGGGCCAACGTCCTGACTTTC. The rearrangement links TRBV10-3 to TRBJ2-6; 8 nucleotides agree with TRBD1. The V segment lost 0 bases and the J segment 0 bases; nucleotides outside the gene matches: 7. This CDR3 spans 19 amino acids. Germline assignment: CDR1 ENHRY and CDR2 SYGVKD.